These T cell receptor beta chains were read from a single sample in a study of cytomegalovirus exposure and HLA in healthy donors. Produced via immunoSEQ multiplex PCR; TCRdb's table is partial and in-frame only. The sample holds about 94,000 clones, about four fifths seen once. Sequenced material: PBMCs. Receptors were obtained from a woman between 35 and 50 years old in good health and CMV-seronegative. The CDR3 runs from the conserved cysteine through the conserved F or W. Each record gives: clone size, J gene, D gene, V gene, CDR3 DNA, CDR3 protein. The D gene is left open where the match is weak. Rows may omit the clone size; those that give it use once, few, many or a size class.

. TRBJ1-2 . TRBV30 TGTGCCTGGAGGGGAGCAGTGACTAACTATGGCTACACCTTC CAWRGAVTNYGYTF
. TRBJ1-2 . TRBV7-9 TGTGCCAGCAGCTTAGACTCTCCAGGCGACACCTTC CASSLDSPGDTF
. TRBJ1-4 TRBD1 TRBV27 TGTGCCAGCAGCGGACAGGGGGCGGGTGAAAAACTGTTTTTT CASSGQGAGEKLFF
. TRBJ2-6 . TRBV12-5 TGTGCTAGTGGTTTGGTACTGAACTCTGGGGCCAACGTCCTGACTTTC CASGLVLNSGANVLTF
once TRBJ1-6 . TRBV2 TGTGCCAGCAGTATCTCAGGGTCCGGTTCACCCCTCCACTTT CASSISGSGSPLHF
. TRBJ1-5 TRBD1 TRBV19 TGTGCCAGTTCCAGCAAGACAGGGCCCTCGCCCCAGCATTTT CASSSKTGPSPQHF
. TRBJ2-7 . TRBV7-9 TGTGCCAGCAGCTTCGGAGGAGCCGCATTGAGGGATGCCTACGAGCAGTACTTC CASSFGGAALRDAYEQYF
. TRBJ1-2 . TRBV9 TGTGCCAGCAGCGTAGTTGGGGGCGGCTATGGCTACACCTTC CASSVVGGGYGYTF
few TRBJ2-1 TRBD1 TRBV2 TGTGCCAGCAGTGAAGCAGGGGGCCCCTACAATGAGCAGTTCTTC CASSEAGGPYNEQFF
. TRBJ2-7 . TRBV7-8 TGTGCCACCAGGGGAGGGGAGGCCCGTAGGTACGAGCAGTACTTC CATRGGEARRYEQYF
. TRBJ1-5 TRBD1 TRBV6-1 TGTGCCAGCAAGGACAGGACCAATCAGCCCCAGCATTTT CASKDRTNQPQHF
. TRBJ1-1 TRBD1 TRBV29-1 TGCAGCGCCTTACAGGGGTACACTGAAGCTTTCTTT CSALQGYTEAFF
. TRBJ2-3 . TRBV7-3 TGTGCCAGCAGCCCCACGACAGTGAGCACAGATACGCAGTATTTT CASSPTTVSTDTQYF
few TRBJ2-1 . TRBV4-1 TGCGCCAGCAGCCAAGGAGGCCTCAGCTCCTACAATGAGCAGTTCTTC CASSQGGLSSYNEQFF
. TRBJ1-1 . TRBV7-8 TGTGCCAGCAGCTTAGGCGACAGGATGAACACTGAAGCTTTCTTT CASSLGDRMNTEAFF
. TRBJ1-1 . TRBV19 TGTGCCAGTAGTATAGCGGGGGGGTTCACTGAAGCTTTCTTT CASSIAGGFTEAFF
once TRBJ2-5 TRBD2 TRBV27 TGTGCCAGCAGCCGGCGGGCGGGGGGCATTTTGACAGAGACCCAGTACTTC CASSRRAGGILTETQYF
. TRBJ2-1 TRBD1 TRBV10-3 TGTGCCATCAGTGGGGGGACAGGGGCTAGTGAGCAGTTCTTC CAISGGTGASEQFF
. TRBJ1-2 TRBD1 TRBV30 TGTGCCTGGACCCGAGGGACAGGGTCGAATCCCAACTATGGCTACCCCTTC CAWTRGTGSNPNYGYPF
once TRBJ2-5 . TRBV23-1 TGCGCCAGCAGTCAGGGCAGTTCTCAAGAGACCCAGTACTTC CASSQGSSQETQYF
. TRBJ2-5 . TRBV18 TGTGCCAGCTCACCCGGGACACCCCAAGAGACCCAGTACTTC CASSPGTPQETQYF
. TRBJ2-7 TRBD2 TRBV7-9 TGTGCCAGCAGCTTCACTAGCGGGGGCAGCTCCTACGAGCAGTACTTC CASSFTSGGSSYEQYF
. TRBJ1-1 TRBD1 TRBV19 TGTGCCAGTACCCGGACAGGGGAATACATGAACACTGAAGCTTTCTTT CASTRTGEYMNTEAFF
few TRBJ2-5 TRBD2 TRBV6-1 TGTGCCAGCAGGGGAGGGGAGACCCAGTACTTC CASRGGETQYF
. TRBJ1-5 . TRBV7-2 TGTGCCAGCAGCTTTACGGGAATCGATCAGCCCCAGCATTTT CASSFTGIDQPQHF
. TRBJ1-1 . TRBV6-6 TGTGCCAGCAGTTCCACAGCAAACACTGAAGCTTTCTTT CASSSTANTEAFF
once TRBJ1-2 . TRBV4-3 TGCGCCAGCTCACAGGTACGTATTCTCTATGGCTACACCTTC CASSQVRILYGYTF
. TRBJ1-2 TRBD1 TRBV29-1 TGCAGCGTTGATTGGCCAGGGGGACTCTATGGCTACACCTTC CSVDWPGGLYGYTF
. TRBJ2-2 . TRBV12-5 TGTGCTAGTGGTTTGGGACAGACGACGAACACCGGGGAGCTGTTTTTT CASGLGQTTNTGELFF
. TRBJ2-1 TRBD1 TRBV7-7 TGTGCCAGCAGCCGCGGGGACAGGGGTGACAATGAGCAGTTCTTC CASSRGDRGDNEQFF
. TRBJ1-2 TRBD1 TRBV2 TGTGCCAGCAGTGTTCCGGGACAGGGGGCGGGAAGATATGGCTACACCTTC CASSVPGQGAGRYGYTF
. TRBJ2-6 . TRBV9 TGTGCCAGCAGCCGGTACGGGGCCAACGTCCTGACTTTC CASSRYGANVLTF
. TRBJ1-3 . TRBV29-1 TGCAGCGCCTCAACTTCCTCTGGAAACACCATATATTTT CSASTSSGNTIYF
. TRBJ2-2 TRBD1 TRBV5-4 TGTGCCATCCCGCATGACAGGGCCACCGGGGAGCTGTTTTTT CAIPHDRATGELFF
few TRBJ1-5 TRBD1 TRBV2 TGTGCCAGCAGTGGGGACAGCGACTCGGGGCCCCAGCATTTT CASSGDSDSGPQHF
once TRBJ1-2 . TRBV9 TGTGCCAGCAGCGTTGACAGTTCTAACTATGGCTACACCTTC CASSVDSSNYGYTF
. TRBJ1-3 TRBD1 TRBV4-1 TGCGCCAGCAGCCCAATCGAGGGGGCCCGCTCTGGAAACACCATATATTTT CASSPIEGARSGNTIYF
. TRBJ2-1 . TRBV7-2 TGTGCCAGCAGCTTAGGGTCCGGGAGCTCCTACAATGAGCAGTTCTTC CASSLGSGSSYNEQFF
. TRBJ1-4 TRBD1 TRBV6-6 TGTGCCAGCAGTTACAGACAGGGGACTAATGAAAAACTGTTTTTT CASSYRQGTNEKLFF
. TRBJ2-1 TRBD1 TRBV28 TGTGCCAGCAGTTCCTCTACAGGGGGTAAGAATGAGCAGTTCTTC CASSSSTGGKNEQFF
. TRBJ2-7 TRBD1 TRBV28 TGTGCCAGCAGACAGGGGCGCTACGAGCAGTACTTC CASRQGRYEQYF
. TRBJ1-5 . TRBV7-2 TGTGCCAGCAGCCCAACAGGGACATCGCATCAGCCCCAGCATTTT CASSPTGTSHQPQHF